This passage covers 9 T cell receptor beta chains from one sample sequenced in a study of blood T cell repertoires in COVID-19. Sequenced by immunoSEQ multiplex PCR; TCRdb stores in-frame clones only, minus some. The sample shows fewer than 300,000 clones, 84% of them seen only once. The sample taken for sequencing was peripheral blood. The receptors come from a human donor in a cohort sampled during active COVID-19.

V usage is TRBV4-3 and J usage is TRBJ2-7; D unresolved. The germline V and J ends were trimmed by 1 base and 1 base, with 14 bases remaining between them. The CDR3 consists of 16 residues. In germline, CDR1 is LGHNA, CDR2 YSLEER. The CDR3, as DNA: TGCGCCAGCAGCCAAGGGCTTGGGCAGGATTCCTACGAGCAGTACTTC. Amino acids: CASSQGLGQDSYEQYF.

V and J are TRBV5-1 and TRBJ1-1, with D possibly matching TRBD1 (6 bases). CDR1 SGHRS and CDR2 YFSETQ come from the germline V gene. The V end lost 2 bases, the J end lost 4 bases, and 15 bases lay between the germline ends. This CDR3 spans 15 amino acids. CDR3 sequence: CASSLLTGYATEAFF. The CDR3 coding sequence is TGCGCCAGCAGCTTACTGACAGGTTACGCCACTGAAGCTTTCTTT.

This chain joins TRBV3-1 (or the pseudogene TRBV3-2) and TRBJ2-4; 7 bases align to TRBD1. CDR1 and CDR2 (germline): LGHDT, YNNKEL (reference sequence). Losses at the gene ends were 3 bases for V and 5 bases for J; bases not matched to a gene: 7. The CDR3 extends over 15 amino acids. Here the CDR3 DNA reads TGTGCCAGCAGCCACACTCCAGGGGGTGAAAACATTCAGTACTTC. Its protein product is CASSHTPGGENIQYF.

The V and J genes are TRBV5-5 and TRBJ1-1; no clear D gene. Trimming left V 0 bases short and J 4 bases short, with 13 bases between. Germline CDR1 SGHKS, CDR2 YYEKEE (reference sequence). The length of the CDR3 is 15 residues. DNA for the CDR3: TGTGCCAGCAGCTTGGTGCCCCTGGAGAGCACTGAAGCTTTCTTT. Its protein product is CASSLVPLESTEAFF.

The chain joins TRBV29-1 to TRBJ2-7; 10 nucleotides match TRBD1. V gave up 4 bases and J gave up 5 bases; unmatched junction bases: 5. The CDR3 totals 13 residues. Germline CDR1 SQVTM, CDR2 ANQGSEA. The CDR3 spells CSVVSDRGNEQYF. CDR3 coding DNA: TGCAGCGTTGTTTCGGACAGGGGGAACGAGCAGTACTTC.

CDR3 loop: CASSLNLPGGLRRRTDTQYF. The CDR3, as DNA: TGTGCCAGCAGTTTAAATCTCCCCGGGGGGCTACGTAGGCGCACAGATACGCAGTATTTT. This chain uses TRBV28 with TRBJ2-3, with D maybe TRBD2 (7 bases). The CDR3 length is 20 residues. V was pared by 2 bases and J by 1 base, with 25 bases between. CDR1 and CDR2 (germline): MDHEN, SYDVKM. Using reference TRBV28 and TRBJ2-3 for the parts outside the CDR3, the full variable domain is DVKVTQSSRYLVKRTGEKVFLECVQDMDHENMFWYRQDPGLGLRLIYFSYDVKMKEKGDIPEGYSVSREKKERFSLILESASTNQTSMYLCASSLNLPGGLRRRTDTQYFGPGTRLTVL.

The rearrangement joins TRBV19 to TRBJ2-1; 10 bases align to TRBD2. CDR1 is LNHDA, CDR2 SQIVND, per germline (reference sequence). The V segment lost 4 bases and the J segment 9 bases; nucleotides outside the gene matches: 12. The length of the CDR3 is 16 residues. The CDR3 loop reads CASSRGLALDRSEQFF. CDR3 sequence (DNA): TGTGCCAGTAGTAGGGGACTAGCGTTGGACCGGAGTGAGCAGTTCTTC.

J is TRBJ2-5 and V is TRBV13; 8 nucleotides match TRBD1. Germline CDR1 is PRHDT and CDR2 is FYEKMQ (reference sequence). The CDR3 runs 17 residues. J lost 4 bases, V lost 5 bases, and 15 bases had no gene match. The CDR3 nucleotides are TGTGCCAGCAGCAAAGCCGGACAGACAGGGGAGGCAGAGACCCAGTACTTC. Its translation is CASSKAGQTGEAETQYF.

This chain joins TRBV18 and TRBJ2-7, with TRBD2 matching over 11 bases. The germline V gene has CDR1 KGHSH and CDR2 LQKENI. This CDR3 has 17 amino acids. The V and J ends lost 0 bases and 5 bases, in that order; junction bases with no gene match: 9. CDR3 nucleotides: TGTGCCAGCTCACCACCTAGCGGGAGGGCCTTCGTGGACGAGCAGTACTTC. Amino acids: CASSPPSGRAFVDEQYF.